By proportion, the clone carrying this TCR beta chain is medium-sized. This sample was taken from a study of CD4 and CD8 cells across lung adenocarcinoma regions. Localized lung adenocarcinoma, a non-small cell lung cancer, affected the donors. TCRdb reprocessed the PCR reads via MiXCR and lists one record per CDR3 protein. In the table there are over 20,000 distinct CDR3 sequences, about 54% of which are singletons. CDR1 and CDR2 from the germline V gene are MNHNS and SASEGT. V was cut by 3 bases and J by 5 bases, with 6 bases left in between. CDR3 length equals 12 residues. The sequencing input was CD8+ T cells from the center of a lung tumor. This clonotype was sampled from a female donor with lung adenocarcinoma. The CD4 and CD8 labels of this study may be unreliable. This chain connects TRBV6-1 to TRBJ2-3; D is ambiguous. The CDR3 here is CASSDSGDTQYF. The CDR3 region has the DNA TGTGCCAGCAGTGATTCAGGAGATACGCAGTATTTT.